This T cell receptor (beta chain) was captured in a study of T cell responses to AZD1222 COVID-19 vaccine. For the study at large: Samples with a second dose at about 4 or about 12 weeks were pooled together. Study-wide results and limits: Spike-specific TCR repertoires showed rising breadth and depth after two AZD1222 doses. Variant regions that are unmutated are reportedly the target of nearly half of spike-specific TCRs. Baseline serology detected seropositivity in only five or six AZD1222 recipients.

As regards this clone: Its target is unknown.

Sequencing used immunoSEQ multiplex PCR; TCRdb keeps in-frame clones, though not all of them. The table has around 120,000 clones, 80% to 90% seen once. Looked up from germline, CDR1 is SQVTM and CDR2 is ANQGSEA. The CDR3 is 13 residues long. J gave up 4 bases and V 4 bases, and 5 bases lay outside the gene matches. The clonotype was recovered from an adult in good health. The specimen comprised peripheral blood, sampled on day 0 of AZD1222 vaccination. This chain joins TRBV29-1 and TRBJ2-3; 7 bases map to TRBD1. CDR3 region: CSVGERGPDTQYF. The CDR3 region has the DNA TGCAGCGTTGGGGAGAGGGGGCCAGATACGCAGTATTTT.